These 21 T cell receptor beta chains came from one sample sequenced in a study of T cell clones after liver transplantation. Profiling relied on immunoSEQ multiplex PCR, and the TCRdb table lists in-frame clones only, not all of them. The repertoire includes about 80,000 clones, roughly 80% of them detected once, and about 0.45% sits in the top ten. The source was CD4+ T cells from blood, collected approximately 45 months after liver transplant. All receptors derive from a human patient who received a liver transplant. Some T cells may arise from the graft donor.

J is TRBJ1-5 and V is TRBV7-2; D is unresolved. Trimming took 4 bases from V and 4 from J, leaving 5 bases between them. This CDR3 has 12 amino acids. CDR1 and CDR2 from the germline V gene are SGHTA and FQGNSA. The DNA of the CDR3 is TGTGCCAGCAGCTACTATAATCAGCCCCAGCATTTT. The encoded protein is CASSYYNQPQHF.

This clone was detected a few times. The V call is TRBV10-3, the J call TRBJ2-2, with 13 bases lining up with TRBD2. Trimming took 10 bases from V and 7 from J; bases not matched to a gene: 6. CDR1 and CDR2 (germline): ENHRY, SYGVKD. The CDR3 contains 14 residues. CDR3 sequence: CASRTSGSDGELFF. CDR3 nucleotide sequence: TGTGCCAGCCGGACTAGCGGGAGCGACGGGGAGCTGTTTTTT.

This clone showed up just a few times. The chain links TRBV2 to TRBJ2-7; 9 bases fit TRBD2. CDR3 size: 12 residues. V lost 6 bases to trimming and J lost 4 bases; unmatched junction nucleotides: 1. Germline CDR1 and CDR2: SNHLY and FYNNEI. Here the CDR3 reads CASSLAGYEQYF. CDR3 in DNA: TGTGCCAGCAGCCTAGCGGGATACGAGCAGTACTTC.

The chain has TRBV28 and TRBJ2-7; D not resolved. The CDR3 consists of 16 residues. V lost 1 base and J lost 2, with 15 bases in between. Germline-derived CDR1 and CDR2 are MDHEN and SYDVKM. The CDR3: CASSLYRRMPTYEQYF. The CDR3 nucleotides read TGTGCCAGCAGTTTATATCGCAGGATGCCCACCTACGAGCAGTACTTC.

This clone was seen more than once but under ten times. This chain links TRBV18 with TRBJ1-3; D not resolved. V lost 2 bases, J lost 0 bases, and 8 bases lay in between. The CDR3 has 15 amino acids. CDR1 KGHSH and CDR2 LQKENI come from the germline V gene. The CDR3 nucleotides read TGTGCCAGCTCACCAGGTTCGGGCTCTGGAAACACCATATATTTT. It encodes CASSPGSGSGNTIYF.

This chain uses TRBV7-8 with TRBJ2-7; D is uncertain. V dropped 6 bases and J dropped 3 bases, with 6 bases sitting between them. CDR1 SGHVS and CDR2 FQNEAQ come from the germline V gene. CDR3 size: 11 residues. The CDR3 DNA reads as TGTGCCAGCAGTAACCGCTACGAGCAGTACTTC. Translated: CASSNRYEQYF.

V and J are TRBV5-1 and TRBJ1-1; no reliable D call. The CDR3 sequence is 15 residues long. The V end lost 0 bases, the J end lost 4 bases, and 13 bases lay between the germline ends. CDR1 SGHRS and CDR2 YFSETQ come from the germline V gene. CDR3 amino acids: CASSLESAAITEAFF. The CDR3 coding sequence is TGCGCCAGCAGCTTGGAATCAGCAGCGATCACTGAAGCTTTCTTT.

The chain uses TRBV7-9 and TRBJ2-7; maybe TRBD2 (5 bases). V shed 4 bases and J shed 3 bases, with 16 bases lying between them. CDR3 length equals 15 residues. The V gene's germline CDR1 is SEHNR and CDR2 FQNEAQ (reference sequence). Here the CDR3 reads CASSSTRRGIYEQYF. The CDR3, as DNA: TGTGCCAGCAGCTCTACTCGGCGAGGGATCTACGAGCAGTACTTC.

The sample holds one count of this clone. The chain employs TRBV7-9 and TRBJ2-1, with D possibly TRBD1 on 5 matching bases. V dropped 1 base and J dropped 5 bases, with 12 bases sitting between them. CDR3 size: 15 residues. CDR1 and CDR2 (germline): SEHNR, FQNEAQ (reference sequence). CDR3 coding DNA: TGTGCCAGCAGCTTAGTGGTACAGGTTAACAATGAGCAGTTCTTC. Translated: CASSLVVQVNNEQFF.

This clone was seen once. J is TRBJ1-5 and V is TRBV7-8; unclear D gene. Germline V lookup: CDR1 SGHVS, CDR2 FQNEAQ. The length of the CDR3 is 14 residues. V gave up 7 bases and J gave up 3 bases, with 13 bases separating them. The CDR3 loop is CASTAPGTNQPQHF. CDR3 DNA sequence: TGTGCCAGCACCGCCCCGGGCACCAATCAGCCCCAGCATTTT. Supplemented by reference TRBV7-8 and TRBJ1-5, the full variable domain reads GAGVSQSPRYKVAKRGQDVALRCDPISGHVSLFWYQQALGQGPEFLTYFQNEAQLDKSGLPSDRFFAERPEGSVSTLKIQRTQQEDSAVYLCASTAPGTNQPQHFGDGTRLSIL.

J is TRBJ2-7 and V is TRBV7-3, with 10 nucleotides matching TRBD2. CDR1 is SGHTA and CDR2 is FQGTGA in the germline V gene. J lost 5 bases, V lost 0 bases, and 7 bases had no gene match. The CDR3 loop spans 16 amino acids. The CDR3 nucleotides read TGTGCCAGCAGCTTAACCCCACTAGCGGGACGTAACGAGCAGTACTTC. Amino acids: CASSLTPLAGRNEQYF.

In this sample, this clone turned up once. This chain connects TRBV4-2 to TRBJ1-3, with 7 bases identical to TRBD1. Germline CDR1 is LGHNA and CDR2 is YNFKEQ. The trim removed 5 bases at V and 0 bases at J, leaving 7 bases unmatched. The CDR3 has 16 residues. The chain's CDR3 is CASSEQTGSSGNTIYF. DNA for the CDR3: TGTGCCAGCAGCGAGCAGACAGGGTCCTCTGGAAACACCATATATTTT.

Comment on this clone: Different DNA sequences within this sample yield the same CDR3. The CDR3 loop reads CASSLVGGNQPQHF. The CDR3 DNA reads as TGTGCCAGCAGCTTAGTTGGGGGAAATCAGCCCCAGCATTTT. This rearrangement joins TRBV7-2 to TRBJ1-5; possible D gene TRBD1, 5 bases. Per germline, CDR1 SGHTA and CDR2 FQGNSA. Trimming took 1 base from V and 4 from J, leaving 8 bases between them. The CDR3 spans 14 residues.

The J gene is TRBJ2-1, the V gene TRBV11-2; the D gene is possibly TRBD2 (6 bases). Between the trimmed V and J ends, which lost 3 bases and 8 bases, there was a span of 14 bases. This CDR3 is built from 14 residues. In germline, CDR1 is SGHAT, CDR2 FQNNGV. CDR3 coding DNA: TGTGCCAGCAGCTTGGGCGGGGTGGGCGATGAGCAGTTCTTC. Translated: CASSLGGVGDEQFF.

This clone has only a few counts. The chain combines TRBV2 with TRBJ1-3; the D gene is possibly TRBD1 (5 bases). Germline CDR1 reads SNHLY; CDR2 reads FYNNEI. The CDR3 has 16 residues. V was cut by 5 bases and J by 1 base, with 15 bases left in between. CDR3 in DNA: TGTGCCAGCAGTCCCTCTCCCGGGGGGTCTGGAAACACCATATATTTT. This encodes CASSPSPGGSGNTIYF.

The rearrangement joins TRBV5-5 to TRBJ1-5; TRBD1 matches at 7 bases. Trimming at V came to 3 bases and at J to 0 bases, leaving 6 bases not matched to a gene. Germline CDR1 SGHKS, CDR2 YYEKEE (reference sequence). This CDR3 is 16 amino acids long. CDR3 bases: TGTGCCAGCAGCTCATTAGGGGGCTATAGCAATCAGCCCCAGCATTTT. This encodes CASSSLGGYSNQPQHF.

This clone has more than one count but fewer than ten. The chain joins TRBV11-2 to TRBJ2-7; D gene unclear. The CDR3 runs 15 residues. CDR1 is SGHAT and CDR2 is FQNNGV in the germline V gene. Trimming removed 1 base at V and 0 bases at J, with 10 bases between. CDR3 residues: CASSLGRQPSYEQYF. The DNA for the CDR3 is TGTGCCAGCAGCTTAGGTCGGCAACCCTCCTACGAGCAGTACTTC.

As DNA, the CDR3 is TGTGCCAGCAATAAGGAAACTGAAGCTTTCTTT. Translating it yields CASNKETEAFF. The chain links TRBV28 to TRBJ1-1, with D unresolved. V was clipped by 7 bases and J by 5 bases, with 8 bases between them. CDR3 length: 11 residues. CDR1 is MDHEN, CDR2 SYDVKM, per germline.

This rearrangement joins TRBV19 to TRBJ2-2; D is unclear. Trimming took off 5 bases at V and 0 bases at J, with 7 bases between the two ends. The CDR3 length is 14 residues. The V gene's germline CDR1 is LNHDA and CDR2 SQIVND (reference sequence). CDR3: CASSPNTNTGELFF. In nucleotides, the CDR3 is TGTGCCAGTAGTCCGAATACGAACACCGGGGAGCTGTTTTTT. Variable domain in full (rest from reference TRBV19 and TRBJ2-2): DGGITQSPKYLFRKEGQNVTLSCEQNLNHDAMYWYRQDPGQGLRLIYYSQIVNDFQKGDIAEGYSVSREKKESFPLTVTSAQKNPTAFYLCASSPNTNTGELFFGEGSRLTVL.

This clone was recorded once. This chain joins TRBV27 and TRBJ2-7; the match to TRBD1 covers 9 bases. The CDR3 extends over 14 amino acids. Germline V CDR1 and CDR2: MNHEY, SMNVEV (reference sequence). V trimming: 6 bases; J trimming: 4 bases; junction bases outside the gene matches: 7. CDR3 residues: CASSFDRGRYEQYF. CDR3 coding DNA: TGTGCCAGCAGCTTCGACAGGGGGAGATACGAGCAGTACTTC.

The rearrangement uses TRBV25-1 and TRBJ2-3; D remains ambiguous. V lost 5 bases, J lost 3 bases, and 9 bases lay in between. The CDR3 is made up of 13 amino acids. In germline, CDR1 is MGHDK, CDR2 SYGVNS. In DNA, the CDR3 is TGTGCCAGCAGTTGGGTCGCTACAGATACGCAGTATTTT. This encodes CASSWVATDTQYF.